The rows below give T cell receptor beta chains drawn from one sample of a study of PD-1 blockade in classical Hodgkin lymphoma. Measured with immunoSEQ multiplex PCR; TCRdb has only the in-frame clones, and not every one. The sample holds some 41,000 clones, around 83% seen once. This specimen consisted of peripheral blood mononuclear cells (PBMCs), obtained before the second cycle of nivolumab. Every receptor here comes from a human donor with classical Hodgkin lymphoma. Each CDR3 is given without its conserved first and last residue.

j_call v_call cdr3_aa
TRBJ1-4 TRBV29-1 SVVQGTNEKLF
TRBJ1-2 TRBV5-5 ASSHTGTGLNYGYT
TRBJ1-3 TRBV4-3 ASSQEAASSGNTIY
TRBJ2-6 TRBV6-1 ASSDRGLGANVLT
TRBJ2-1 TRBV5-1 ASSPTTHLEIDNEQF
TRBJ2-5 TRBV2 ASSPTGRQTQY
TRBJ2-1 TRBV6-5 ASSYRDISYNEQF
TRBJ2-1 TRBV6-5 ASRPSGLRGEQF
TRBJ1-2 TRBV14 ASSPLLNYGYT
TRBJ2-2 TRBV27 ASSLSAYHTGELF
TRBJ2-1 TRBV6-4 ASSDDTSGHNEQF
TRBJ2-7 TRBV27 ASSPSVAEGAYEQY
TRBJ2-1 TRBV9 ATNPGGAWHEQF
TRBJ1-5 TRBV5-6 ASSFQDFSNQPQH
TRBJ2-1 TRBV27 ASSPDPSYNEQF
TRBJ2-7 TRBV5-1 ASSLAPTGSDEQY
TRBJ2-1 TRBV28 ASSLVAGLSSYNEQF
TRBJ2-2 TRBV5-1 ASSGTLAGGPRELF
TRBJ2-5 TRBV15 ATSSRLLNTGGEETQY
TRBJ1-1 TRBV29-1 SGQIDTEAF
TRBJ1-1 TRBV19 ASTISGQGRAEAF
TRBJ1-5 TRBV16 ASSQWGGRSNQPQH
TRBJ2-3 TRBV19 ASSMSGASTDTQY
TRBJ2-7 TRBV11-2 ASSLGDEQY
TRBJ2-1 TRBV6-6 ASSYAGEGNEQF
TRBJ1-4 TRBV9 ASSVAPVPATNEKLF
TRBJ2-3 TRBV29-1 SAPIQGVATDTQY
TRBJ1-6 TRBV11-2 ASSLGGPRGSPLH
TRBJ2-3 TRBV9 ASSVGIPDTQY
TRBJ1-5 TRBV27 ASSIRGNSNQPQH
TRBJ1-2 TRBV5-1 ASSLVVNRGGDGYT
TRBJ2-6 TRBV7-3 ASSLAWQAGANVLT
TRBJ2-7 TRBV29-1 SVETSYEQY
TRBJ1-1 TRBV10-3 AISEPGQTNTEAF
TRBJ1-5 TRBV7-8 ASSANRTGGQPQH
TRBJ2-4 TRBV6-1 ASSEASPNIQY
TRBJ2-3 TRBV9 ASSVGGVTVTDTQY
TRBJ1-1 TRBV2 ASSRAGTNTEAF
TRBJ1-5 TRBV6-5 ASSLTRDRNQPQH
TRBJ2-6 TRBV29-1 SVGSGGTGANVLT
TRBJ1-2 TRBV4-2 ASSQDASGYT
TRBJ1-2 TRBV5-1 ASSLRTQAPDGYT
TRBJ1-5 TRBV19 ASSTGQGISNQPQH
TRBJ1-1 TRBV4-2 ASSQDLGGTEAF
TRBJ2-3 TRBV9 ASSVAGAPADTQY
TRBJ2-5 TRBV7-9 ASSLVAGGVETQY